Shown below are 13 T cell receptor beta chains from a single sample sequenced in a study of Ad26.COV2.S vaccination and SARS-CoV-2 variants. Treatment meaning: some 20 received Ad26.COV2.S at low or high dose, single or two shots; 5 received placebo; per-sample allocation not given. Day 63 after the first injection of vaccine or placebo was the sampling time. Here immunoSEQ multiplex PCR was the method, and the copy in TCRdb shows in-frame clones only, minus some. The table shows some 350,000 clones, with approximately 87% occurring only once. Sample: peripheral blood, taken in a trial of Ad26.COV2.S vaccine versus placebo. All receptors derive from a person aged 18 to 59 who received the Ad26.COV2.S COVID-19 vaccine or a placebo.

V and J are TRBV11-2 and TRBJ2-7; tentative D call: TRBD2 (5 bases). V lost 5 bases to trimming and J lost 5 bases, with 16 bases between them. The germline V gene has CDR1 SGHAT and CDR2 FQNNGV. The CDR3 runs 14 residues. DNA for the CDR3: TGTGCCAGCAGCCCGTCATGGGGTAGCGACGAGCAGTACTTC. Protein sequence: CASSPSWGSDEQYF.

A word on this clone: Other DNA sequences from this sample encode an identical CDR3 as well. The chain uses TRBV5-1 and TRBJ2-1, with TRBD1 as a possible D gene (5 bases). The germline V gene encodes CDR1 SGHRS and CDR2 YFSETQ. V was cut by 7 bases and J by 1 base, with 15 bases left in between. The CDR3 runs to 15 residues. CDR3 residues: CASSLQGSSYNEQFF. The CDR3 DNA is TGCGCCAGCTCTCTTCAGGGTAGTTCCTACAATGAGCAGTTCTTC.

As concerns this clone: This CDR3 is also generated by other DNA sequences in the sample. V gene TRBV7-2 combines with J gene TRBJ2-2; D is ambiguous. Germline loops: CDR1 SGHTA, CDR2 FQGNSA. The CDR3 runs 12 residues. V was shortened by 4 bases and J by 3 bases, with 3 bases between the two germline ends. The CDR3: CASSSYTGELFF. In nucleotides, the CDR3 is TGTGCCAGCAGCTCGTACACCGGGGAGCTGTTTTTT.

V and J are TRBV9 and TRBJ2-5; D is undetermined. The CDR3 length is 13 residues. CDR1 is SGDLS, CDR2 YYNGEE, per germline. The ends were cut back, 0 bases at V and 5 bases at J, with 8 bases in the middle. The DNA for the CDR3 is TGTGCCAGCAGCGTAGCTCTTTGGGAGACCCAGTACTTC. This gives the protein CASSVALWETQYF.

The J gene is TRBJ2-1, the V gene TRBV9; 8 bases fit TRBD2. The trim removed 0 bases at V and 2 bases at J, leaving 1 base unmatched. Germline CDR1 reads SGDLS; CDR2 reads YYNGEE. CDR3 length: 15 residues. For the CDR3, the DNA is TGTGCCAGCAGCGTAGTCGGGGGGGCCTACAATGAGCAGTTCTTC. Protein sequence: CASSVVGGAYNEQFF. Using reference TRBV9 and TRBJ2-1 for the parts outside the CDR3, the full variable domain is DSGVTQTPKHLITATGQRVTLRCSPRSGDLSVYWYQQSLDQGLQFLIQYYNGEERAKGNILERFSAQQFPDLHSELNLSSLELGDSALYFCASSVVGGAYNEQFFGPGTRLTVL.

The V and J genes are TRBV19 and TRBJ2-2; 12 nucleotides align to TRBD1. CDR1 is LNHDA, CDR2 SQIVND, per germline (reference sequence). The CDR3 is 16 residues long. V lost 3 bases and J lost 5; bases outside the gene matches: 4. CDR3 DNA: TGTGCCAGTAGTATGGGGACAGGGGGCGCAACCGGGGAGCTGTTTTTT. Protein: CASSMGTGGATGELFF.

The chain uses TRBV29-1 and TRBJ2-1; 8 nucleotides match TRBD2. This CDR3 spans 13 amino acids. Germline CDR1 reads SQVTM; CDR2 reads ANQGSEA. The V gene end was trimmed by 3 bases and the J gene end by 7 bases; junction bases not matched to a gene: 5. Here the CDR3 reads CSVDIRGGNEQFF. DNA of the CDR3: TGCAGCGTTGATATCCGGGGGGGTAATGAGCAGTTCTTC.

This sequence joins TRBV7-2 and TRBJ1-6; D is uncertain. The CDR3 extends over 16 amino acids. Trimming left V 5 bases short and J 6 bases short, with 17 bases between. Germline V lookup: CDR1 SGHTA, CDR2 FQGNSA. CDR3 coding DNA: TGTGCCAGCAGCCCGGACTCTGGAGTACGTAATTCACCCCTCCACTTT. Protein sequence: CASSPDSGVRNSPLHF.

V usage is TRBV9 and J usage is TRBJ2-1, with 9 bases that match TRBD2. CDR1 is SGDLS, CDR2 YYNGEE, per germline. CDR3 length: 17 amino acids. With 4 bases clipped from V and 5 bases from J, the junction kept 13 bases outside the gene matches. CDR3 sequence: CASSFHPVGGRDNEQFF. The CDR3 DNA follows: TGTGCCAGCAGCTTCCACCCGGTGGGCGGGAGGGACAATGAGCAGTTCTTC.

This chain joins TRBV4-3 and TRBJ1-5, with D maybe TRBD1 (6 bases). The V end lost 1 base, the J end lost 7 bases, and 14 bases lay between the germline ends. This CDR3 spans 15 amino acids. Germline CDR1 LGHNA, CDR2 YSLEER. The CDR3 DNA sequence: TGCGCCAGCAGCCAAGGGTCGGTCAGGGGCCAGCCCCAGCATTTT. This translates into CASSQGSVRGQPQHF.

The rearrangement links TRBV7-9 to TRBJ2-1; 7 nucleotides agree with TRBD1. The germline gives CDR1 SEHNR, CDR2 FQNEAQ (reference sequence). V gave up 6 bases and J gave up 8 bases; unmatched junction bases: 4. This CDR3 has 12 residues. CDR3 sequence reads: CASSPTGDEQFF. The DNA of the CDR3 is TGTGCCAGCAGTCCAACAGGGGATGAGCAGTTCTTC. Drawing the rest from reference TRBV7-9 and TRBJ2-1, the complete variable domain is DTGVSQNPRHKITKRGQNVTFRCDPISEHNRLYWYRQTLGQGPEFLTYFQNEAQLEKSRLLSDRFSAERPKGSFSTLEIQRTEQGDSAMYLCASSPTGDEQFFGPGTRLTVL.

V is TRBV5-1 and J is TRBJ1-6; TRBD1 matches at 9 bases. After removal of 4 bases from V and 11 bases from J, the junction contained 4 bases not matched to a gene. Germline lookup yields CDR1 SGHRS and CDR2 YFSETQ. This CDR3 contains 13 residues. DNA for the CDR3: TGCGCCAGCAGCGGGACAGGGAATCCACCCCTCCACTTT. This encodes CASSGTGNPPLHF.

The CDR3 bases are TGTGCCAGCAGCTTGGGGCTAAACACAGATACGCAGTATTTT. It yields the protein CASSLGLNTDTQYF. V usage is TRBV11-2 and J usage is TRBJ2-3; a possible D gene is TRBD1 (5 bases). CDR3 length: 14 residues. Trimming stripped 3 bases from V and 2 bases from J, with 9 bases between. Germline V gene sequence: CDR1 SGHAT, CDR2 FQNNGV.